A single sample is the source of the 16 T cell receptor beta chains below, sequenced in a study of cytotoxic CD8 clonotypes in ibrutinib-treated CLL. Sequencing used immunoSEQ multiplex PCR; TCRdb keeps in-frame clones, though not all of them. The table includes fewer than 400,000 clones, roughly 71% detected once. Sequencing used PBMCs, obtained after 36 months of ibrutinib treatment. The receptors originated from a human donor with chronic lymphocytic leukemia.

This clone appeared many times. The V and J genes are TRBV20-1 and TRBJ1-6, with D possibly TRBD1 on 6 matching bases. Germline V gene sequence: CDR1 DFQATT, CDR2 SNEGSKA (reference sequence). The V and J ends lost 6 bases and 16 bases respectively, with 16 bases between them. This CDR3 region has 11 residues. The DNA of the CDR3 is TGCAGTGCAGACGCCGGGACACATCTCCACTTT. Translated: CSADAGTHLHF.

This clone occurred once. V gene TRBV5-1 combines with J gene TRBJ2-1; either TRBD1 or TRBD2 may fit D (5 bases each). V was trimmed by 1 base and J by 4 bases, leaving 15 bases between them. Germline V gene sequence: CDR1 SGHRS, CDR2 YFSETQ. This CDR3 spans 16 amino acids. The CDR3 DNA sequence: TGCGCCAGCAGCTTGAATTTGGGACCACTGTACAATGAGCAGTTCTTC. Translating it yields CASSLNLGPLYNEQFF.

The V and J genes are TRBV2 and TRBJ2-1, with D possibly TRBD1 on 6 matching bases. CDR1 is SNHLY, CDR2 FYNNEI, per germline. Trimming shortened V by 9 bases and J by 7 bases, and 10 bases separated the two germline ends. CDR3 length equals 11 residues. The CDR3 sequence: CASTGMNEQFF. CDR3 bases: TGTGCCAGTACAGGGATGAATGAGCAGTTCTTC.

The chain employs TRBV7-3 and TRBJ2-3; a possible D gene is TRBD1 (5 bases). Per germline, CDR1 SGHTA and CDR2 FQGTGA. The CDR3 is 14 amino acids. Trimming stripped 2 bases from V and 6 bases from J, with 12 bases between. CDR3 in amino acids: CASSLARAGDTQYF. In DNA form, the CDR3 reads TGTGCCAGCAGCTTAGCCAGGGCTGGGGATACGCAGTATTTT. Full variable domain (rest looked up from reference TRBV7-3 and TRBJ2-3): GAGVSQTPSNKVTEKGKYVELRCDPISGHTALYWYRQSLGQGPEFLIYFQGTGAADDSGLPNDRFFAVRPEGSVSTLKIQRTERGDSAVYLCASSLARAGDTQYFGPGTRLTVL.

The chain joins TRBV7-3 to TRBJ2-4; tentatively, D is TRBD2 (5 bases). Per germline, CDR1 SGHTA and CDR2 FQGTGA. The CDR3 has 14 amino acids. Trimming took 5 bases from V and 3 from J, leaving 11 bases between them. Here the CDR3 DNA reads TGTGCCAGCAGCCGGGGTGACGGCAAAAACATTCAGTACTTC. It specifies CASSRGDGKNIQYF.

Concerning this clone: This same CDR3 is encoded by further DNA sequences in the sample. The chain employs TRBV20-1 and TRBJ2-1; D not certain. Germline values: CDR1 DFQATT, CDR2 SNEGSKA (reference sequence). V was shortened by 2 bases and J by 4 bases, with 0 bases between the two germline ends. This CDR3 has 10 residues. CDR3 sequence (DNA): TGCAGTGCTAGATACAATGAGCAGTTCTTC. It yields the protein CSARYNEQFF.

The chain carries TRBV4-2 and TRBJ1-2, with a possible D match to TRBD1 (5 bases). In germline, CDR1 is LGHNA, CDR2 YNFKEQ. Trimming took 0 bases from V and 4 from J, leaving 21 bases between them. The CDR3 length is 18 residues. CDR3 residues: CASSQDRQGWALIYGYTF. CDR3 nucleotide sequence: TGTGCCAGCAGCCAAGATCGGCAGGGTTGGGCCTTGATCTATGGCTACACCTTC.

This clone was detected only a few times. The J gene is TRBJ2-7, the V gene TRBV5-1, with D hard to call. Per germline, CDR1 SGHRS and CDR2 YFSETQ. This CDR3 is 12 amino acids long. V was cut by 4 bases and J by 2 bases, with 7 bases left in between. The CDR3 is CASSGRTYEQYF. CDR3 bases: TGCGCCAGCAGCGGACGGACCTACGAGCAGTACTTC.

CDR3 amino acids: CASSSGQRAPGYTF. The CDR3 DNA sequence: TGTGCCAGCAGCTCGGGACAGAGGGCGCCTGGCTACACCTTC. This rearrangement joins TRBV5-4 to TRBJ1-2, with 7 bases matching TRBD1. CDR1 SGHNT and CDR2 YYREEE come from the germline V gene (reference sequence). This CDR3 is 14 amino acids long. V lost 3 bases and J lost 7; bases outside the gene matches: 9.

The V gene is TRBV19, the J gene TRBJ2-3; weak D call: TRBD1 (5 bases). CDR3 size: 17 residues. Germline V gives CDR1 LNHDA, CDR2 SQIVND (reference sequence). Between the trimmed V and J ends, which lost 0 bases and 0 bases, there was a span of 13 bases. CDR3 sequence: CASSIDRLAGSTDTQYF. In nucleotides, the CDR3 is TGTGCCAGTAGTATAGATCGCTTGGCAGGGAGCACAGATACGCAGTATTTT.

V gene TRBV9 combines with J gene TRBJ1-1; D remains ambiguous. With 4 bases removed from V and 0 bases from J, the gap between germline ends came to 10 bases. CDR1 SGDLS and CDR2 YYNGEE come from the germline V gene. The CDR3 runs 14 residues. CDR3 sequence (DNA): TGTGCCAGCAGCACCGAAGGGTTGAACACTGAAGCTTTCTTT. Protein product: CASSTEGLNTEAFF.

This chain connects TRBV15 to TRBJ2-7; perhaps TRBD2 as D (5 bases). The CDR3 consists of 16 residues. Germline loops: CDR1 LNHNV, CDR2 YYDKDF (reference sequence). The V gene lost 4 bases and the J gene lost 1 base, with 17 bases spanning the gap. The CDR3 is CATSTSRGHKSYEQYF. The CDR3 DNA follows: TGTGCCACCAGCACCTCCCGAGGGCATAAATCCTACGAGCAGTACTTC.

This clone was observed once. This chain joins TRBV13 and TRBJ2-7; possible D gene TRBD2, 7 bases. Trimming took off 5 bases at V and 3 bases at J, with 17 bases between the two ends. This CDR3 has 15 residues. Germline CDR1 reads PRHDT; CDR2 reads FYEKMQ (reference sequence). The CDR3 protein is CASSPKGEGVYEQYF. For the CDR3, the DNA is TGTGCCAGCAGCCCAAAGGGGGAGGGCGTCTACGAGCAGTACTTC.

The CDR3 DNA is TGTGCCAGCAGTCGAAGGACTAGCGGAACAGATACGCAGTATTTT. This encodes CASSRRTSGTDTQYF. The chain employs TRBV27 and TRBJ2-3; 10 bases align to TRBD2. V shed 5 bases, J shed 3 bases, and the junction held 5 bases outside the gene matches. Per the germline V gene, CDR1 is MNHEY and CDR2 is SMNVEV (reference sequence). The CDR3 sequence is 15 residues long.

The chain recombines TRBV10-3 with TRBJ2-5; 9 bases agree with TRBD1. Trimming cost V 8 bases and J 5 bases; bases outside gene matches: 3. Looked up from germline, CDR1 is ENHRY and CDR2 is SYGVKD. This CDR3 comprises 12 residues. CDR3: CAIRDRAETQYF. CDR3 coding DNA: TGTGCCATCCGGGACAGGGCTGAGACCCAGTACTTC.

V and J are TRBV19 and TRBJ1-4; 8 bases match TRBD1. V gave up 6 bases and J gave up 7 bases; unmatched junction bases: 10. This CDR3 contains 15 residues. Germline-derived CDR1 and CDR2 are LNHDA and SQIVND (reference sequence). The CDR3 here is CASSPLTGEGEKLFF. Here the CDR3 DNA reads TGTGCCAGTAGCCCCTTGACAGGGGAGGGTGAAAAACTGTTTTTT.